This TCR beta chain originates from a study of follicular helper T cells after annual influenza vaccination. Study background: Sampling occurred days 0, 7 and 28 after each influenza vaccination. Study-wide points: Day 7 ICOS+CD38+ clones later appeared mostly in ICOS-CD38- cTfh.

Time point here: 2014-2015 season, pre-vaccination. Details on this clone: What it recognizes is unknown.

The CDR3 has 12 amino acids. V dropped 4 bases and J dropped 5 bases, with 8 bases sitting between them. Germline CDR1 and CDR2: MDHEN and SYDVKM. Some clones are missing from TCRdb's copy, which holds only in-frame ones; the method was immunoSEQ multiplex PCR. There are 27,000 or so clones in the sample; roughly 80% occur only once, and 0.95% to 1.5% lies in the top ten. The chain joins TRBV28 to TRBJ2-5; D is uncertain. This receptor was identified in an adult who received the influenza vaccine. Sample: CXCR5+ CD38- circulating T follicular helper cells from blood, taken on the day of influenza vaccination. As for subset: circulating Tfh, non-naive CD4+CXCR5+PD-1+ (ICOS+CD38+ or ICOS-CD38-). The CDR3 bases are TGTGCCAGCAGTTCTACCAGGGAGACCCAGTACTTC. It translates to CASSSTRETQYF.